Listed here are 5 T cell receptor beta chains from one sample, sequenced in a study of T-cell memory formation after mild COVID-19. TCRdb reanalysed the 5' RACE reads using MiXCR and keeps one entry per CDR3 protein. The sample has tens of thousands of distinct CDR3 sequences; around 30% are singletons. What was sequenced was PBMCs or a T cell subset sorted from them (not recorded which). Receptor source: a man between 18 and 29 years old who had mild COVID-19 (a few samples of this study predate the infection). Cell type and time point are not known.

This chain connects TRBV4-3 to TRBJ1-2; 10 bases are shared with TRBD1. In germline, CDR1 is LGHNA, CDR2 YSLEER. This CDR3 has 16 residues. V shed 3 bases, J shed 7 bases, and the junction held 11 bases outside the gene matches. The CDR3 region is CASSQDPGQGPGGYTF. The CDR3 coding sequence is TGCGCCAGCAGCCAGGACCCGGGACAGGGGCCGGGTGGCTACACCTTC.

V gene TRBV5-4 combines with J gene TRBJ2-2, with D hard to call. Trimming removed 1 base from V and 6 bases from J, with 13 bases in between. The CDR3 is 15 amino acids. The germline V gene has CDR1 SGHNT and CDR2 YYREEE (reference sequence). The CDR3 nucleotides are TGTGCCAGCAGCTTGCGCGCAGACCCCCCCGGGGAGCTGTTTTTT. Translated: CASSLRADPPGELFF.

A few counts support this clonotype. The chain employs TRBV2 and TRBJ2-5; D unclear. The ends were cut back, 5 bases at V and 3 bases at J, with 22 bases in the middle. This CDR3 contains 17 residues. CDR1 SNHLY and CDR2 FYNNEI come from the germline V gene. The CDR3 nucleotides are TGTGCCAGCAGTCTTACCCTGAGCGCGGCTACCGAAGAGACCCAGTACTTC. Residues: CASSLTLSAATEETQYF.

The rearrangement links TRBV4-1 to TRBJ2-5, with 8 bases fitting TRBD1. Germline loops: CDR1 MGHRA, CDR2 YSYEKL. CDR3 length: 14 amino acids. The V and J ends lost 4 bases and 1 base, in that order; junction bases with no gene match: 2. As DNA, the CDR3 is TGCGCCAGCAGCCCCGGACAGGGCCAAGAGACCCAGTACTTC. This sequence encodes CASSPGQGQETQYF.

This clonotype has only a few counts. This chain connects TRBV12-3 or TRBV12-4 to TRBJ1-5, with D possibly being TRBD1 (5 bases). The V and J ends lost 6 bases and 1 base respectively, with 19 bases between them. The CDR3 has 17 residues. The CDR3: CASRATGPLESNQPQHF. The DNA of the CDR3 is TGTGCCAGCAGGGCGACGGGGCCCCTCGAGAGCAATCAGCCCCAGCATTTT.